The 12 T cell receptor beta chains below all came from one sample that was sequenced in a study of T cells in Graves' hyperthyroidism and ophthalmopathy. Amplified TCR beta CDR3 regions derived from RNA transcripts. HTBI primers were used for first-round RT-PCR of the TCR CDR3. TCRdb reprocessed the multiplex PCR reads via MiXCR and lists one record per CDR3 protein. The repertoire holds a few hundred thousand distinct CDR3 sequences, with 13% to 15% as singletons. Sequenced input: blood. All receptors come from a woman aged 60 to 75 with Graves' ophthalmopathy.

On this clonotype: One end of the junction is discordant with germline, which a read error may explain. The CDR3 DNA reads as TGTGCCAGCGGAACAGGGGCTCTTAATGAAAGACTGTTTTTT. The encoded protein is CASGTGALNERLFF. The chain has TRBV3-1 and TRBJ1-4; 7 nucleotides agree with TRBD1. Looked up from germline, CDR1 is LGHDT and CDR2 is YNNKEL (reference sequence). This CDR3 is built from 14 residues.

This clonotype came up many times. The CDR3 region has the DNA TGTGCCAGCTCACCAGAAGCGGCAGCGGATGAGCAGTTCTTC. Translation gives CASSPEAAADEQFF. This chain connects TRBV18 to TRBJ2-1; perhaps TRBD2 as D (5 bases). CDR3 length equals 14 residues. Germline CDR1 KGHSH, CDR2 LQKENI. Trimming removed 2 bases from V and 8 bases from J, with 13 bases in between. Full variable domain (remainder filled in from reference TRBV18 and TRBJ2-1): NAGVMQNPRHLVRRRGQEARLRCSPMKGHSHVYWYRQLPEEGLKFMVYLQKENIIDESGMPKERFSAEFPKEGPSILRIQQVVRGDSAAYFCASSPEAAADEQFFGPGTRLTVL.

There are many counts of this clonotype. CDR3 in amino acids: CASSLLDSTNEQFF. The CDR3 DNA reads as TGCGCCAGCAGCCTGTTAGACTCGACGAATGAGCAGTTCTTC. This chain uses TRBV5-1 with TRBJ2-1; D is uncertain. V was trimmed by 4 bases and J by 7 bases, leaving 15 bases between them. CDR3 length: 14 residues. Per germline, CDR1 SGHRS and CDR2 YFSETQ.

This clonotype was seen just once. The chain carries TRBV7-9 and TRBJ2-1; 9 nucleotides align to TRBD2. Germline assignment: CDR1 SEHNR and CDR2 FQNEAQ (reference sequence). This CDR3 comprises 16 residues. The V and J ends lost 5 bases and 4 bases, in that order; junction bases with no gene match: 9. This CDR3 is CASSPKIAGEYNEQFF. DNA of the CDR3: TGTGCCAGCAGCCCGAAAATAGCGGGAGAATACAATGAGCAGTTCTTC.

Concerning this clonotype: A clone one base away is much larger, so this may be a read error. The V gene is TRBV7-8, the J gene TRBJ2-3, with 9 positions matching TRBD1. The CDR3 consists of 15 residues. After removal of 3 bases from V and 3 bases from J, the junction contained 4 bases not matched to a gene. Germline values: CDR1 SGHVS, CDR2 FQNEAQ. CDR3 protein: CASSLGTGWTDTQYF. The CDR3 region has the DNA TGTGCCAGCAGCTTGGGGACAGGGTGGACAGATACGCAGTATTTT.

This sequence joins TRBV5-6 and TRBJ2-5; no reliable D call. Trimming pared 0 bases from V and 0 bases from J, leaving 9 bases between. CDR1 is SGHDT, CDR2 YYEEEE, per germline. The CDR3 sequence is 15 residues long. CDR3 sequence reads: CASSLGYGNQETQYF. CDR3 nucleotides: TGTGCCAGCAGCTTGGGATACGGAAACCAAGAGACCCAGTACTTC.

This clonotype was observed many times. The chain couples TRBV6-5 to TRBJ2-1, with 10 bases identical to TRBD2. Germline CDR1 and CDR2: MNHEY and SVGAGI. V lost 0 bases, J lost 3 bases, and 2 bases stayed unmatched. The CDR3 totals 16 residues. CDR3 nucleotides: TGTGCCAGCAGTTACTCTAGCGGGAGGTACTACAATGAGCAGTTCTTC. Protein: CASSYSSGRYYNEQFF.

The table lists this clonotype with many counts. This sequence joins TRBV12-3 or TRBV12-4 and TRBJ1-6, with D tentatively TRBD1 (6 bases). CDR3 length: 14 amino acids. The V and J ends lost 3 bases and 9 bases respectively, with 12 bases between them. CDR3 amino acids: CASSFGGLGSPLHF. The CDR3 bases are TGTGCCAGCAGTTTTGGGGGGCTTGGTTCACCCCTCCACTTT.

V is TRBV24-1 and J is TRBJ2-1, with D possibly matching TRBD2 (6 bases). The CDR3 extends over 18 amino acids. The germline V gene has CDR1 KGHDR and CDR2 SFDVKD. Trimming took 9 bases from V and 0 from J, leaving 23 bases between them. The CDR3 DNA reads as TGTGCCACCGGACGTGGCACTAGCCGTACGAGCTCCTACAATGAGCAGTTCTTC. This translates into CATGRGTSRTSSYNEQFF.

The chain uses TRBV18 and TRBJ2-7; D is undetermined. Trimming shortened V by 0 bases and J by 5 bases, and 20 bases separated the two germline ends. The germline V gene has CDR1 KGHSH and CDR2 LQKENI. The CDR3 is made up of 17 amino acids. Here the CDR3 DNA reads TGTGCCAGCTCACCACCGCAGAGGTCCCTTTTAACGGACGAGCAGTACTTC. The encoded protein is CASSPPQRSLLTDEQYF.

This chain uses TRBV30 with TRBJ1-6, with TRBD1 matching over 9 bases. From germline, CDR1 is GTSNPN and CDR2 SVGIG (reference sequence). J lost 9 bases, V lost 2 bases, and 11 bases had no gene match. The CDR3 extends over 16 amino acids. CDR3 residues: CAWSPPEGTGSSPLHF. CDR3 nucleotides: TGTGCCTGGAGTCCACCTGAAGGGACAGGGAGTTCACCCCTCCACTTT.

This clonotype was seen more than once but under ten times. V usage is TRBV19 and J usage is TRBJ1-3; no firm D call. CDR3 length: 14 residues. The V gene's germline CDR1 is LNHDA and CDR2 SQIVND (reference sequence). The ends were cut back, 6 bases at V and 0 bases at J, with 9 bases in the middle. The CDR3 coding sequence is TGTGCCAGTAGGTTGCGTACCTCTGGAAACACCATATATTTT. Protein product: CASRLRTSGNTIYF. Complete variable domain (other parts from reference TRBV19 and TRBJ1-3): DGGITQSPKYLFRKEGQNVTLSCEQNLNHDAMYWYRQDPGQGLRLIYYSQIVNDFQKGDIAEGYSVSREKKESFPLTVTSAQKNPTAFYLCASRLRTSGNTIYFGEGSWLTVV.